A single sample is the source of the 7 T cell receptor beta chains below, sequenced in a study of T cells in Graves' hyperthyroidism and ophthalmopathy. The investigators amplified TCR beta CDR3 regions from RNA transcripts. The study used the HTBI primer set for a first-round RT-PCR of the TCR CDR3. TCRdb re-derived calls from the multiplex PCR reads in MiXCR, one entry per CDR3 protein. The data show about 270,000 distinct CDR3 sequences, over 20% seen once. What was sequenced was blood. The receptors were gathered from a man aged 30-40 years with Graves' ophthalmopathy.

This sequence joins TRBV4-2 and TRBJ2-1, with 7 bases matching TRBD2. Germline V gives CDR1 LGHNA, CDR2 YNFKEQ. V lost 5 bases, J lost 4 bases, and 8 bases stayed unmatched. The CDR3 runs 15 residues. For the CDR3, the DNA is TGTGCCAGCAGCTCGGAGGGACTACGGTACAATGAGCAGTTCTTC. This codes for CASSSEGLRYNEQFF.

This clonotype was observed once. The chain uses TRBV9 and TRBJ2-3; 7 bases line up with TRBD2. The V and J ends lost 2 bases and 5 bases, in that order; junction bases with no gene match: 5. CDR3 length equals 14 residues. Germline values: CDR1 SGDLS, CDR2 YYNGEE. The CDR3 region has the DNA TGTGCCAGCAGCGTGGGGACTACCAAAGATACGCAGTATTTT. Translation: CASSVGTTKDTQYF.

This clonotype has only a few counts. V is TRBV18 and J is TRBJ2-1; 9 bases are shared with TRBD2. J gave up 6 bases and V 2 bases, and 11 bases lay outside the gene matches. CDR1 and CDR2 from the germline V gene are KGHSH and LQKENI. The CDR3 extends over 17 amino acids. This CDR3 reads CASSPSAGTSNLNEQFF. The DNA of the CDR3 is TGTGCCAGCTCACCATCGGCCGGGACTAGCAATCTCAATGAGCAGTTCTTC.

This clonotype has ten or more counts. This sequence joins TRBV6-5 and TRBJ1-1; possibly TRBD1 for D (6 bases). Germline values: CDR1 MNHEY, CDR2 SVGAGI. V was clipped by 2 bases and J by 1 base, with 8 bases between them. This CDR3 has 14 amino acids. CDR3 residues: CASSYRDKNTEAFF. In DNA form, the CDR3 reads TGTGCCAGCAGTTACAGGGACAAGAACACTGAAGCTTTCTTT.

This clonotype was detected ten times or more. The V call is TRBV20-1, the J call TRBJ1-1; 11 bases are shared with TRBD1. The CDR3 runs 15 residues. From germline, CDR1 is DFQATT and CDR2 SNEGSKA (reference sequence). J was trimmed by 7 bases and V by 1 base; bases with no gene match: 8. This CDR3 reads CSARVMDRGLSEAFF. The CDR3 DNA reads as TGCAGTGCTAGAGTTATGGACAGGGGGCTTAGTGAAGCTTTCTTT.

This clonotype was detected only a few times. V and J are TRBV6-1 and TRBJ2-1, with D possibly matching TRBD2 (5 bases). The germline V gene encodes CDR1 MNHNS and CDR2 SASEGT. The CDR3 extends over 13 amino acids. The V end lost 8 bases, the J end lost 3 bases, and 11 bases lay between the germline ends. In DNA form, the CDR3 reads TGTGCCAGCGGTCGTGGACTCTACAATGAGCAGTTCTTC. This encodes CASGRGLYNEQFF.

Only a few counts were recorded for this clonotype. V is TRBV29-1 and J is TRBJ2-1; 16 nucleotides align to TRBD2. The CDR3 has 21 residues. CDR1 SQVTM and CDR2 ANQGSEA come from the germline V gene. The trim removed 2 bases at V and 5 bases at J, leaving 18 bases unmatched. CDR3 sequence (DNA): TGCAGCGTTGAATGGTTAGGGACAGAGGGACTAGCGGGAGGGCCACACAATGAGCAGTTCTTC. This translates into CSVEWLGTEGLAGGPHNEQFF.